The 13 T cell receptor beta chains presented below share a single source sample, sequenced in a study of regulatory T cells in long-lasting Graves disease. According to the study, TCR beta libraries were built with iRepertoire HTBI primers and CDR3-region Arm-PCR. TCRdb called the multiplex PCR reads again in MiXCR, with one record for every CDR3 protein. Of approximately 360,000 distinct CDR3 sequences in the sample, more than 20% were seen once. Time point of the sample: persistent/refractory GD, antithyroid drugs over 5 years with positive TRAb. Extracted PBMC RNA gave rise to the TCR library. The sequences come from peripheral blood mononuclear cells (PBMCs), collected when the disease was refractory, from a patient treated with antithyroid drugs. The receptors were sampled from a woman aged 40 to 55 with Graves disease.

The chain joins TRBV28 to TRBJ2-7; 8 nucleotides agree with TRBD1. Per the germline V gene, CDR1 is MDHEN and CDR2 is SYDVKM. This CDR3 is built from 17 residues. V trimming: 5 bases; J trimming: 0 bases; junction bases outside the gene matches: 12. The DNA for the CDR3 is TGTGCCAGCAGTACACTGACAGGGGCCAACCCCTCCTACGAGCAGTACTTC. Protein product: CASSTLTGANPSYEQYF.

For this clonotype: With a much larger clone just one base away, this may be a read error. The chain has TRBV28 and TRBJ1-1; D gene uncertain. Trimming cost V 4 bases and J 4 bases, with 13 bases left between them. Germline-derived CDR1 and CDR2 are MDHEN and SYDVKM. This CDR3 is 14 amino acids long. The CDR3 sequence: CASSSRERFTEAFF. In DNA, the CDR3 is TGTGCCAGCAGTTCCAGAGAGAGGTTCACTGAAGCTTTCTTT.

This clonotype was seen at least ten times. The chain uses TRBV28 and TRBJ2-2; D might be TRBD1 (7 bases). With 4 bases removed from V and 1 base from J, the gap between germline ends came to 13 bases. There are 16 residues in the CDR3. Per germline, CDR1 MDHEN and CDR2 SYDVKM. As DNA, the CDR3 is TGTGCCAGCAGTTCACAGGGGCGGGGGAACACCGGGGAGCTGTTTTTT. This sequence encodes CASSSQGRGNTGELFF. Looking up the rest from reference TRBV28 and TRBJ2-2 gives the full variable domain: DVKVTQSSRYLVKRTGEKVFLECVQDMDHENMFWYRQDPGLGLRLIYFSYDVKMKEKGDIPEGYSVSREKKERFSLILESASTNQTSMYLCASSSQGRGNTGELFFGEGSRLTVL.

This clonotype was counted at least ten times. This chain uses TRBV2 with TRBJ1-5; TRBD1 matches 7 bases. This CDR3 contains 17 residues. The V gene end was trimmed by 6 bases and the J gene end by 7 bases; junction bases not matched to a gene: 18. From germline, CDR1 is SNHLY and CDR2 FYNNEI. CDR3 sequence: CASSELFYKTGNQPQHF. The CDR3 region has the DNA TGTGCCAGCAGCGAACTATTTTATAAGACAGGGAACCAGCCCCAGCATTTT.

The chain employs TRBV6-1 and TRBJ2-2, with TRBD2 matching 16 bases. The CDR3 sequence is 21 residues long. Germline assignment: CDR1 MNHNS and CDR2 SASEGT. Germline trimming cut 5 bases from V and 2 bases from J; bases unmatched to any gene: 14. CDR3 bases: TGTGCCAGCAGTCAGAACGCGGGACTAGCGGGAGGGCCAGGCAACACCGGGGAGCTGTTTTTT. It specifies CASSQNAGLAGGPGNTGELFF.

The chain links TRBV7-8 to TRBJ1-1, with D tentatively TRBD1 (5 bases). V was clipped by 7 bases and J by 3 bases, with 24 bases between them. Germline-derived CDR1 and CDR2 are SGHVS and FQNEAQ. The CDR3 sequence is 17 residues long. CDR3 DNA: TGTGCCAGCACCCGTCCAGGGTATCGCTTGCGGGACACTGAAGCTTTCTTT. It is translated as CASTRPGYRLRDTEAFF.

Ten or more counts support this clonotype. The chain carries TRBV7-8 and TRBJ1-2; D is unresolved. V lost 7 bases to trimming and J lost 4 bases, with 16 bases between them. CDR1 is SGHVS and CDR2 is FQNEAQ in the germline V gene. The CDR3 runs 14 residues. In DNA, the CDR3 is TGTGCCAGCACCCCCACGGTAGGCCGCTATGGCTACACCTTC. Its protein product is CASTPTVGRYGYTF.

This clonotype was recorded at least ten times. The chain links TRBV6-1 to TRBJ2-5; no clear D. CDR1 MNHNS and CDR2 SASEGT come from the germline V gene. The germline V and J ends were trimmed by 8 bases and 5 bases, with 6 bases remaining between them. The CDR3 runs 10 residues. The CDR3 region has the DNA TGTGCCAGCTCTGGGGAGACCCAGTACTTC. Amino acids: CASSGETQYF.

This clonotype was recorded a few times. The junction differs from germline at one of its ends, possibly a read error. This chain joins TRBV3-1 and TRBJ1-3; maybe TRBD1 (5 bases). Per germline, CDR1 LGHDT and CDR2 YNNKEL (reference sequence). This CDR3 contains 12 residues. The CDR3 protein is CASSQDQGPSSF. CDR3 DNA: TGTGCCAGCAGCCAAGATCAGGGACCGAGTAGTTTT.

CDR3 in DNA: TGCAGTGCTAGATCCCCCCGGGGTCGAGGGCCCCCCGAGCAGTACTTC. It codes for CSARSPRGRGPPEQYF. V is TRBV20-1 and J is TRBJ2-7, with D possibly matching TRBD2 (5 bases). The ends were cut back, 2 bases at V and 6 bases at J, with 23 bases in the middle. The CDR3 has 16 residues. CDR1 DFQATT and CDR2 SNEGSKA come from the germline V gene (reference sequence).

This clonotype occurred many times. CDR3 in amino acids: CASNDYRAQYYGYTF. In DNA form, the CDR3 reads TGTGCCAGCAACGACTACAGGGCACAATACTATGGCTACACCTTC. V gene TRBV11-2 combines with J gene TRBJ1-2; D possibly corresponds to TRBD1 (6 bases). Trimming stripped 7 bases from V and 3 bases from J, with 18 bases between. CDR1 is SGHAT, CDR2 FQNNGV, per germline. The CDR3 runs 15 residues.

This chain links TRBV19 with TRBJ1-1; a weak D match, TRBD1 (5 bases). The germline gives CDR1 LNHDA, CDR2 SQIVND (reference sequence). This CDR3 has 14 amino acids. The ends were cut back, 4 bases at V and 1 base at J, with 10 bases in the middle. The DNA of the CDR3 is TGTGCCAGTAGTACTGAGGGACGGAACACTGAAGCTTTCTTT. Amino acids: CASSTEGRNTEAFF.

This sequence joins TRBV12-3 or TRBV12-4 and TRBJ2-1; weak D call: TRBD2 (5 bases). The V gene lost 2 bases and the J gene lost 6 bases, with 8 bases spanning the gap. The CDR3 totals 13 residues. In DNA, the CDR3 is TGTGCCAGCAGTTTATCTAGCTTCAATGAGCAGTTCTTC. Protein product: CASSLSSFNEQFF.